This T cell receptor beta chain was sequenced for a study of cytomegalovirus exposure and HLA in healthy donors. As regards this clone: Its antigen is unknown.

Profiling relied on immunoSEQ multiplex PCR, and the TCRdb table lists in-frame clones only, not all of them. The sample lists about 180,000 clones, around nine tenths occurring once. Whole-study results and caveats: Reports described diagnosis of cytomegalovirus status by the classifier as highly specific and sensitive. Subsequent analysis of the 100 to 150 validation repertoires found a tendency for first-cohort TCR clusters to co-occur.

CDR3 size: 17 residues. CDR1 and CDR2 (germline): SNHLY, FYNNEI. V was cut by 5 bases and J by 7 bases, with 24 bases left in between. Specimen: PBMCs. J is TRBJ1-5 and V is TRBV2; the D gene is possibly TRBD1 (6 bases). This sequence was found in a woman younger than 45 in good health and CMV-seronegative. CDR3 nucleotide sequence: TGTGCCAGCAGTCCCAAATTAAATACAGGGATGGGGCAGCCCCAGCATTTT. Residues: CASSPKLNTGMGQPQHF.